Shown below are 20 T cell receptor beta chains from a single sample sequenced in a study of control samples from healthy donors and cancer patients. Assay: immunoSEQ multiplex PCR; the TCRdb copy retains only in-frame clones and omits some. Counted here are 190,000 or so clones, about 93% occurring once; the ten biggest clones make up almost 1.5%. Specimen: blood. These receptors came from a man younger than 30 in good health.

This chain connects TRBV11-2 to TRBJ1-2; 7 bases are a match to TRBD1. Unmatched junction bases numbered 2, after V lost 5 bases and J lost 2 bases. The germline V gene encodes CDR1 SGHAT and CDR2 FQNNGV. CDR3 size: 13 residues. CDR3 coding DNA: TGTGCCAGCAGCCCGACAGGGAACTATGGCTACACCTTC. Its protein is CASSPTGNYGYTF.

The chain recombines TRBV9 with TRBJ1-2, with D perhaps matching TRBD1 (5 bases). CDR1 and CDR2 from the germline V gene are SGDLS and YYNGEE. The CDR3 contains 15 residues. The V end lost 7 bases, the J end lost 0 bases, and 16 bases lay between the germline ends. CDR3 loop: CASGLDSFSNYGYTF. The CDR3 coding sequence is TGTGCCAGCGGACTAGACAGCTTCTCTAACTATGGCTACACCTTC.

The J gene is TRBJ2-7, the V gene TRBV25-1; 10 bases are a match to TRBD1. The CDR3 contains 14 residues. J lost 2 bases, V lost 3 bases, and 1 base had no gene match. Germline CDR1 reads MGHDK; CDR2 reads SYGVNS. The CDR3 DNA sequence: TGTGCCAGCAGTGACGACAGGGGGCCCTACGAGCAGTACTTC. Translated: CASSDDRGPYEQYF.

The gene calls are TRBV5-1 and TRBJ2-3, with D perhaps matching TRBD1 (6 bases). Trimming cost V 4 bases and J 2 bases, with 11 bases left between them. CDR3 length: 14 amino acids. Germline CDR1 reads SGHRS; CDR2 reads YFSETQ. The CDR3 sequence is CASSPGQFTDTQYF. In nucleotides, the CDR3 is TGCGCCAGCAGCCCCGGACAGTTCACAGATACGCAGTATTTT. The entire variable domain, with the rest obtained from reference TRBV5-1 and TRBJ2-3, is as follows: KAGVTQTPRYLIKTRGQQVTLSCSPISGHRSVSWYQQTPGQGLQFLFEYFSETQRNKGNFPGRFSGRQFSNSRSEMNVSTLELGDSALYLCASSPGQFTDTQYFGPGTRLTVL.

The chain employs TRBV3-1 (or the pseudogene TRBV3-2) and TRBJ1-6; the D gene is possibly TRBD1 (6 bases). Germline V gene data show CDR1 as LGHDT and CDR2 as YNNKEL (reference sequence). The CDR3 loop spans 16 amino acids. The V end was cut by 3 bases, the J end by 7 bases, with 16 bases between. The CDR3 loop reads CASSQARRDINSPLHF. The DNA for the CDR3 is TGTGCCAGCAGCCAGGCCAGACGGGACATAAATTCACCCCTCCACTTT.

This clone was seen once. Here the CDR3 reads CASSAIKRGPVRTQYF. The CDR3 DNA reads as TGTGCCAGCAGTGCTATTAAGCGGGGGCCAGTTCGGACCCAGTACTTC. The chain links TRBV6-2 or TRBV6-3 to TRBJ2-5, with 8 bases fitting TRBD2. V lost 5 bases and J lost 7; bases outside the gene matches: 15. Germline values: CDR1 MNHEY, CDR2 SVGEGT. CDR3 length equals 16 residues.

This clone appeared once. The V gene is TRBV15, the J gene TRBJ2-5; either TRBD1 or TRBD2 may supply D (5 bases each). The CDR3 contains 16 residues. V was trimmed by 0 bases and J by 3 bases, leaving 14 bases between them. Germline V CDR1 and CDR2: LNHNV, YYDKDF (reference sequence). CDR3 sequence (DNA): TGTGCCACCAGCAGAGACTCCCGGGACCAAGAAGAGACCCAGTACTTC. This encodes CATSRDSRDQEETQYF. The full variable domain, its missing parts supplied by reference TRBV15 and TRBJ2-5, is DAMVIQNPRYQVTQFGKPVTLSCSQTLNHNVMYWYQQKSSQAPKLLFHYYDKDFNNEADTPDNFQSRRPNTSFCFLDIRSPGLGDTAMYLCATSRDSRDQEETQYFGPGTRLLVL.

The CDR3 protein is CASSEVYQPQHF. CDR3 coding DNA: TGTGCCAGCAGTGAAGTGTATCAGCCCCAGCATTTT. The chain links TRBV2 to TRBJ1-5; D gene unclear. The germline V and J ends were trimmed by 1 base and 5 bases, with 3 bases remaining between them. This CDR3 spans 12 amino acids. CDR1 is SNHLY and CDR2 is FYNNEI in the germline V gene.

The chain has TRBV4-1 and TRBJ1-2, with unresolved D. The germline V and J ends were trimmed by 0 bases and 4 bases, with 9 bases remaining between them. Germline V gene sequence: CDR1 MGHRA, CDR2 YSYEKL. The CDR3 sequence is 14 residues long. The chain's CDR3 is CASSQESRIYGYTF. CDR3 bases: TGCGCCAGCAGCCAAGAGTCCAGGATCTATGGCTACACCTTC.

V and J are TRBV18 and TRBJ1-5; D call uncertain. CDR1 is KGHSH and CDR2 is LQKENI in the germline V gene. Trimming removed 3 bases at V and 5 bases at J, with 5 bases between. The CDR3 has 12 amino acids. The DNA for the CDR3 is TGTGCCAGCTCACCGCCGGATCAGCCCCAGCATTTT. This sequence encodes CASSPPDQPQHF.

This rearrangement joins TRBV6-5 to TRBJ1-1, with D possibly TRBD1 on 6 matching bases. CDR3 length: 13 amino acids. Per germline, CDR1 MNHEY and CDR2 SVGAGI. Trimming pared 5 bases from V and 11 bases from J, leaving 18 bases between. The CDR3 sequence is CASSRIQGRGAFF. In DNA form, the CDR3 reads TGTGCCAGCAGTCGAATCCAGGGGCGTGGGGCTTTCTTT.

This CDR3 reads CASSLKAGGTDTQYF. The CDR3 DNA reads as TGTGCCAGCAGCCTAAAAGCGGGGGGTACAGATACGCAGTATTTT. The chain is built from TRBV7-9 and TRBJ2-3, with 9 bases matching TRBD2. The CDR3 totals 15 residues. Germline CDR1 reads SEHNR; CDR2 reads FQNEAQ (reference sequence). V was clipped by 5 bases and J by 3 bases; unmatched bases: 6.

This clone has a handful of counts. V is TRBV5-8 and J is TRBJ1-3; D may be TRBD1 (5 bases). Germline V lookup: CDR1 SGHTS, CDR2 YDEGEE. V lost 3 bases and J 2 bases, leaving 12 bases between the germline ends. The CDR3 is 15 amino acids. This CDR3 is CASSSPGGAGNTIYF. CDR3 coding DNA: TGTGCCAGCAGCTCCCCTGGGGGGGCTGGAAACACCATATATTTT.

The chain is built from TRBV7-6 and TRBJ2-2; maybe TRBD1 (5 bases). V shed 1 base and J shed 1 base, with 7 bases lying between them. The germline CDR1 and CDR2 sequences are SGHVS and FNYEAQ. The CDR3 has 15 amino acids. The CDR3 spells CASSLGQGNTGELFF. In DNA form, the CDR3 reads TGTGCCAGCAGCTTAGGTCAGGGGAACACCGGGGAGCTGTTTTTT.

This rearrangement joins TRBV5-8 to TRBJ2-1; D might be TRBD2 (7 bases). The germline V and J ends were trimmed by 0 bases and 7 bases, with 17 bases remaining between them. Germline V lookup: CDR1 SGHTS, CDR2 YDEGEE. The CDR3 spans 16 residues. CDR3: CASSLAGGGAVNEQFF. The CDR3, as DNA: TGTGCCAGCAGCTTGGCGGGCGGGGGCGCAGTGAATGAGCAGTTCTTC. Together with reference TRBV5-8 and TRBJ2-1, the CDR3 gives the full variable domain: EAGVTQSPTHLIKTRGQQATLRCSPISGHTSVYWYQQALGLGLQFLLWYDEGEERNRGNFPPRFSGRQFPNYSSELNVNALELEDSALYLCASSLAGGGAVNEQFFGPGTRLTVL.

V gene TRBV15 combines with J gene TRBJ2-1, with D possibly matching TRBD1 (6 bases). The germline V and J ends were trimmed by 5 bases and 0 bases, with 8 bases remaining between them. This CDR3 has 14 residues. Germline lookup yields CDR1 LNHNV and CDR2 YYDKDF (reference sequence). The CDR3: CATSGQSSYNEQFF. CDR3 bases: TGTGCCACCAGCGGACAGAGCTCCTACAATGAGCAGTTCTTC.

V usage is TRBV6-5 and J usage is TRBJ1-5; D is uncertain. The CDR3 spans 12 residues. Germline lookup yields CDR1 MNHEY and CDR2 SVGAGI. Trimming left V 6 bases short and J 0 bases short, with 3 bases between. Here the CDR3 DNA reads TGTGCCAGCAGGGATAGCAATCAGCCCCAGCATTTT. Translating gives CASRDSNQPQHF.

J is TRBJ2-7 and V is TRBV5-1, with 8 nucleotides matching TRBD1. The V gene end was trimmed by 5 bases and the J gene end by 2 bases; junction bases not matched to a gene: 6. CDR3 length: 14 residues. Germline CDR1 and CDR2: SGHRS and YFSETQ. The CDR3: CASSRTGMTYEQYF. The DNA of the CDR3 is TGCGCCAGCAGTCGGACAGGGATGACCTACGAGCAGTACTTC.

The chain carries TRBV6-5 and TRBJ1-4; no definite D call. This CDR3 comprises 15 residues. The ends were cut back, 4 bases at V and 0 bases at J, with 9 bases in the middle. Germline V gives CDR1 MNHEY, CDR2 SVGAGI. The CDR3 here is CASSWEEATNEKLFF. The CDR3 DNA reads TGTGCCAGCAGTTGGGAGGAAGCAACTAATGAAAAACTGTTTTTT.

V and J are TRBV5-6 and TRBJ1-1, with D perhaps TRBD1 (5 bases). Deletions cut 4 bases from V and 1 base from J, with 11 bases between. The CDR3 totals 14 residues. CDR1 SGHDT and CDR2 YYEEEE come from the germline V gene. The CDR3 loop reads CASSAVGGNTEAFF. In DNA, the CDR3 is TGTGCCAGCAGCGCGGTGGGGGGGAACACTGAAGCTTTCTTT.